This T cell receptor beta chain was sequenced in a study of shared clonotypes between healthy human individuals. Broader study findings: It was expected that sequencing depth would affect clonotype sharing among donors.

Only in-frame clones appear in the TCRdb table, and some are missing; sequencing was by immunoSEQ multiplex PCR. The data contain about 490,000 clones, 79% of them singletons. In germline, CDR1 is SGDLS, CDR2 YYNGEE. This CDR3 has 14 amino acids. V dropped 1 base and J dropped 3 bases, with 7 bases sitting between them. A note on this clone: What it binds is unknown. It is likely a read error: a sequence one base away is far more abundant.

This chain joins TRBV9 and TRBJ2-2; D possibly corresponds to TRBD2 (6 bases). The receptor comes from a woman aged 40 to 50 in good health. Some clones in this sample may be carry-over from other donors' samples. Sequencing used PBMCs. CDR3 amino acids: CASSVSGDTGELFF. DNA for the CDR3: TGTGCCAGCAGCGTATCGGGGGACACCGGGGAGCTGTTTTTT.